The 32 T cell receptor beta chains reported below all come from one sample, sequenced in a study of blood T cell repertoires in COVID-19. Assay used: immunoSEQ multiplex PCR; TCRdb lists only in-frame clones, some missing. The repertoire includes fewer than 500,000 clones, roughly 90% of them detected once, and around 0.91% sits in the top ten. The sequenced sample was PBMCs or T cells enriched from blood (not recorded which). These receptors were obtained from a woman aged 25 to 39 with acute COVID-19.

This rearrangement joins TRBV11-3 to TRBJ2-3, with 16 nucleotides matching TRBD2. The J segment lost 5 bases and the V segment lost 5 bases, leaving 7 bases of the junction unmatched. Germline CDR1 reads SGHNT; CDR2 reads YENEEA. The CDR3 is 17 residues long. Here the CDR3 DNA reads TGTGCCAGCAGCCCGGGACTAGCGGGGGGGAGGGTAGATACGCAGTATTTT. It codes for CASSPGLAGGRVDTQYF. The variable domain in full, with the rest retrieved from reference TRBV11-3 and TRBJ2-3, is EAGVVQSPRYKIIEKKQPVAFWCNPISGHNTLYWYLQNLGQGPELLIRYENEEAVDDSQLPKDRFSAERLKGVDSTLKIQPAELGDSAVYLCASSPGLAGGRVDTQYFGPGTRLTVL.

The chain combines TRBV9 with TRBJ2-7, with D perhaps matching TRBD2 (5 bases). V lost 4 bases and J 5 bases, leaving 10 bases between the germline ends. The CDR3 is 12 amino acids. The V gene's germline CDR1 is SGDLS and CDR2 YYNGEE. CDR3 in amino acids: CASSHRGNEQYF. DNA of the CDR3: TGTGCCAGCAGCCACCGGGGTAACGAGCAGTACTTC.

This chain uses TRBV5-1 with TRBJ2-3; 15 positions match TRBD2. V shed 4 bases, J shed 6 bases, and the junction held 3 bases outside the gene matches. The CDR3 contains 15 residues. CDR1 and CDR2 from the germline V gene are SGHRS and YFSETQ. DNA of the CDR3: TGCGCCAGCAGCGCCGGGACTAGCGGGGGGGATACGCAGTATTTT. Its protein product is CASSAGTSGGDTQYF. Filled out from reference TRBV5-1 and TRBJ2-3, the complete variable domain reads KAGVTQTPRYLIKTRGQQVTLSCSPISGHRSVSWYQQTPGQGLQFLFEYFSETQRNKGNFPGRFSGRQFSNSRSEMNVSTLELGDSALYLCASSAGTSGGDTQYFGPGTRLTVL.

Only a few counts were recorded for this clone. The chain is built from TRBV6-5 and TRBJ1-5, with 7 bases aligning to TRBD1. Looked up from germline, CDR1 is MNHEY and CDR2 is SVGAGI. Unmatched junction bases numbered 4, after V lost 2 bases and J lost 3 bases. The CDR3 contains 15 residues. In nucleotides, the CDR3 is TGTGCCAGCAGTTACCGGGGACAGTACAATCAGCCCCAGCATTTT. It is translated as CASSYRGQYNQPQHF.

A few counts support this clone. The chain uses TRBV7-9 and TRBJ2-3; TRBD1 aligns across 7 bases. The germline V gene encodes CDR1 SEHNR and CDR2 FQNEAQ (reference sequence). This CDR3 has 16 amino acids. V shed 3 bases, J shed 1 base, and the junction held 7 bases outside the gene matches. The CDR3: CASSFRGRRGTDTQYF. CDR3 nucleotides: TGTGCCAGCAGCTTTAGGGGGCGTAGGGGCACAGATACGCAGTATTTT.

The chain combines TRBV7-8 with TRBJ1-1; the D is unclear. Trimming removed 2 bases from V and 5 bases from J, with 15 bases in between. The CDR3 runs to 15 residues. Germline V gene data show CDR1 as SGHVS and CDR2 as FQNEAQ. CDR3 sequence: CASSLPAVGKTEAFF. CDR3 nucleotide sequence: TGTGCCAGCAGCTTACCCGCCGTCGGTAAGACTGAAGCTTTCTTT.

CDR3 sequence reads: CASRRGPNEQFF. The CDR3 nucleotides read TGTGCCAGCAGGCGGGGGCCCAATGAGCAGTTCTTC. The J gene is TRBJ2-1, the V gene TRBV7-9; possibly TRBD2 for D (7 bases). This CDR3 has 12 residues. Germline values: CDR1 SEHNR, CDR2 FQNEAQ (reference sequence). With 6 bases removed from V and 6 bases from J, the gap between germline ends came to 9 bases.

The J gene is TRBJ1-1, the V gene TRBV6-2 or TRBV6-3; 9 bases are a match to TRBD1. The CDR3 length is 17 residues. J gave up 0 bases and V 2 bases, and 7 bases lay outside the gene matches. CDR1 is MNHEY, CDR2 SVGEGT, per germline. CDR3 DNA: TGTGCCAGCAGTTACGACGACAGGGGGTCGATGAACACTGAAGCTTTCTTT. This translates into CASSYDDRGSMNTEAFF.

The rearrangement uses TRBV4-1 and TRBJ2-2; D possibly corresponds to TRBD2 (6 bases). The CDR3 totals 22 residues. Germline-derived CDR1 and CDR2 are MGHRA and YSYEKL. Trimming left V 0 bases short and J 0 bases short, with 26 bases between. In nucleotides, the CDR3 is TGCGCCAGCAGCCAAGATGTGTGGGGCGGGACTCACCGTCTTTCGAACACCGGGGAGCTGTTTTTT. Residues: CASSQDVWGGTHRLSNTGELFF.

This chain links TRBV29-1 with TRBJ2-1, with 7 positions matching TRBD1. V trimming: 1 base; J trimming: 0 bases; junction bases outside the gene matches: 3. Germline V gives CDR1 SQVTM, CDR2 ANQGSEA. CDR3 length: 15 residues. CDR3 nucleotide sequence: TGCAGCGTTGAAGGGGGACAGAGCTCCTACAATGAGCAGTTCTTC. Protein product: CSVEGGQSSYNEQFF.

The chain is built from TRBV6-5 and TRBJ1-1; the D gene is possibly TRBD1 (6 bases). Germline V gene lookup returns CDR1 MNHEY and CDR2 SVGAGI. The CDR3 consists of 14 residues. Trimming shortened V by 5 bases and J by 2 bases, and 12 bases separated the two germline ends. The CDR3 loop is CASSPGQKNTEAFF. The DNA for the CDR3 is TGTGCCAGCAGTCCTGGACAGAAAAACACTGAAGCTTTCTTT.

The V call is TRBV12-5, the J call TRBJ1-6; D not certain. V dropped 0 bases and J dropped 10 bases, with 16 bases sitting between them. This CDR3 has 16 amino acids. In germline, CDR1 is LGHNT, CDR2 FRNRAP. The CDR3 loop is CASGLVLSGGKSPLHF. The CDR3 coding sequence is TGTGCTAGTGGTTTGGTATTGAGTGGAGGAAAATCACCCCTCCACTTT.

Points on this clone: In the same sample, other DNA sequences code for this CDR3. The chain combines TRBV29-1 with TRBJ1-2; D perhaps matches TRBD1 (6 bases). The CDR3 contains 11 residues. Trimming removed 4 bases from V and 4 bases from J, with 7 bases in between. Germline V gene lookup returns CDR1 SQVTM and CDR2 ANQGSEA. CDR3 sequence reads: CSVGGGYGYTF. CDR3 bases: TGCAGCGTTGGAGGGGGCTATGGCTACACCTTC.

The chain has TRBV18 and TRBJ1-2; the D gene is possibly TRBD1 (6 bases). The ends were cut back, 6 bases at V and 4 bases at J, with 18 bases in the middle. This CDR3 spans 15 amino acids. Germline-derived CDR1 and CDR2 are KGHSH and LQKENI. The CDR3 sequence: CASSGTQGQVYGYTF. The CDR3, as DNA: TGTGCCAGCTCCGGTACTCAGGGGCAGGTCTATGGCTACACCTTC.

The chain combines TRBV11-2 with TRBJ2-7, with D tentatively TRBD1 (5 bases). V gave up 6 bases and J gave up 3 bases, with 18 bases separating them. Germline lookup yields CDR1 SGHAT and CDR2 FQNNGV. The CDR3 loop spans 15 amino acids. CDR3 protein: CASSRKSQGYYEQYF. For the CDR3, the DNA is TGTGCCAGCAGTCGCAAGTCTCAGGGCTACTACGAGCAGTACTTC.

V gene TRBV30 combines with J gene TRBJ1-4; possibly TRBD1 for D (5 bases). Trimming removed 3 bases at V and 5 bases at J, with 16 bases between. CDR1 is GTSNPN, CDR2 SVGIG, per germline (reference sequence). CDR3 size: 15 residues. CDR3 protein: CAWRQGDRGNEKLFF. The CDR3 region has the DNA TGTGCCTGGAGGCAGGGCGATAGGGGAAATGAAAAACTGTTTTTT.

The V gene is TRBV6-5, the J gene TRBJ1-2, with D possibly matching TRBD1 (6 bases). The V gene's germline CDR1 is MNHEY and CDR2 SVGAGI. The CDR3 totals 14 residues. Trimming removed 6 bases from V and 4 bases from J, with 15 bases in between. CDR3 residues: CASRAVGGAYGYTF. DNA for the CDR3: TGTGCCAGCAGGGCTGTGGGGGGGGCCTATGGCTACACCTTC.

The chain has TRBV6-5 and TRBJ2-5, with TRBD2 as a possible D gene (6 bases). Germline V lookup: CDR1 MNHEY, CDR2 SVGAGI. V lost 0 bases to trimming and J lost 2 bases, with 7 bases between them. This CDR3 has 14 amino acids. CDR3 coding DNA: TGTGCCAGCAGTTACTCCGGGGGACAAGAGACCCAGTACTTC. This encodes CASSYSGGQETQYF.

The rearrangement joins TRBV7-9 to TRBJ1-4, with D possibly matching TRBD1 (5 bases). The germline V gene encodes CDR1 SEHNR and CDR2 FQNEAQ (reference sequence). The CDR3 has 15 amino acids. Trimming left V 5 bases short and J 2 bases short, with 12 bases between. The CDR3 coding sequence is TGTGCCAGCAGCGAGCAGGGTCCTACTAATGAAAAACTGTTTTTT. Translated: CASSEQGPTNEKLFF.

The chain has TRBV12-5 and TRBJ2-4; no reliable D call. V shed 0 bases and J shed 1 base, with 16 bases lying between them. The CDR3 loop spans 18 amino acids. Germline V gene data show CDR1 as LGHNT and CDR2 as FRNRAP. CDR3 sequence: CASGLVRRTVGAKNIQYF. The CDR3 coding sequence is TGTGCTAGTGGTTTGGTACGGCGCACGGTCGGGGCCAAAAACATTCAGTACTTC.

CDR3 in amino acids: CASSPPGQTFSADEKLFF. CDR3 sequence (DNA): TGTGCCAGCAGCCCACCGGGACAGACGTTCTCGGCAGATGAAAAACTGTTTTTT. The chain employs TRBV5-6 and TRBJ1-4; 7 nucleotides align to TRBD1. Germline V gene data show CDR1 as SGHDT and CDR2 as YYEEEE. The CDR3 is 18 residues long. V lost 4 bases and J lost 6; bases outside the gene matches: 18.

The chain uses TRBV27 and TRBJ1-2; the D gene is possibly TRBD1 (5 bases). Trimming took 6 bases from V and 0 from J, leaving 14 bases between them. The germline CDR1 and CDR2 sequences are MNHEY and SMNVEV (reference sequence). CDR3 length: 15 amino acids. The CDR3 DNA reads as TGTGCCAGCAGACTGGAGGGGAACTCTAACTATGGCTACACCTTC. It encodes CASRLEGNSNYGYTF.

In DNA, the CDR3 is TGCGCCAGCAGCAAAGAGCGGGGGGGAGACAATGAGCAGTTCTTC. Protein product: CASSKERGGDNEQFF. The chain has TRBV5-1 and TRBJ2-1; 10 nucleotides match TRBD2. The J segment lost 5 bases and the V segment lost 4 bases, leaving 6 bases of the junction unmatched. Looked up from germline, CDR1 is SGHRS and CDR2 is YFSETQ. The CDR3 extends over 15 amino acids.

The chain is built from TRBV7-9 and TRBJ2-3; TRBD2 matches at 8 bases. The germline CDR1 and CDR2 sequences are SEHNR and FQNEAQ (reference sequence). The ends lost 3 bases at V and 3 bases at J; junction bases unmatched: 14. The CDR3 runs to 18 residues. For the CDR3, the DNA is TGTGCCAGCAGCTTCCCCCGGTGGGACGGGGGGGAAACAGATACGCAGTATTTT. Residues: CASSFPRWDGGETDTQYF.

This chain links TRBV21-1 with TRBJ2-7; the table gives TRBD2 as D, unverified against the DNA. TRBV21-1 is an annotated pseudogene. The CDR3 is 14 residues long. CDR3 sequence reads: CASSKLEGSHEQYF. The CDR3 region has the DNA TGTGCCAGCAGCAAACTGGAGGGATCCCACGAGCAGTACTTC.

This sequence joins TRBV11-3 and TRBJ2-7; TRBD1 is a possible D gene (5 bases). CDR3 length equals 15 residues. Germline CDR1 reads SGHNT; CDR2 reads YENEEA. V shed 1 base and J shed 0 bases, with 10 bases lying between them. The CDR3 sequence is CASSLGQGPSYEQYF. The CDR3 region has the DNA TGTGCCAGCAGCTTAGGGCAGGGTCCCTCCTACGAGCAGTACTTC.

The chain is built from TRBV27 and TRBJ1-1, with 7 nucleotides matching TRBD1. The J segment lost 1 base and the V segment lost 6 bases, leaving 11 bases of the junction unmatched. Germline CDR1 MNHEY, CDR2 SMNVEV (reference sequence). The CDR3 totals 16 residues. The CDR3 DNA sequence: TGTGCCAGCAGCCCGGGTGCGGGGACAGAGAACACTGAAGCTTTCTTT. Translating gives CASSPGAGTENTEAFF.

This chain links TRBV10-3 with TRBJ1-1; 10 nucleotides line up with TRBD1. The V gene's germline CDR1 is ENHRY and CDR2 SYGVKD. V dropped 4 bases and J dropped 1; count of bases not matched to a gene: 0. The CDR3 contains 14 residues. CDR3 protein: CAISGTGGNTEAFF. CDR3 nucleotide sequence: TGTGCCATCAGTGGGACAGGGGGGAACACTGAAGCTTTCTTT.

V and J are TRBV2 and TRBJ1-2; 8 positions match TRBD1. Germline V gene data show CDR1 as SNHLY and CDR2 as FYNNEI. V was clipped by 5 bases and J by 7 bases; unmatched bases: 6. CDR3 length: 13 amino acids. The CDR3 region is CASSIRGLGGYTF. In DNA form, the CDR3 reads TGTGCCAGCAGTATCAGGGGGCTGGGTGGCTACACCTTC.

This clone was seen a single time. The gene calls are TRBV7-2 and TRBJ1-1; no clear D gene. The V and J ends lost 6 bases and 1 base respectively, with 12 bases between them. This CDR3 is 14 amino acids long. Germline lookup yields CDR1 SGHTA and CDR2 FQGNSA. The CDR3 coding sequence is TGTGCCAGCAGTCGTGCGGGCCCGAACACTGAAGCTTTCTTT. Its protein product is CASSRAGPNTEAFF. The whole variable domain, filled in from reference TRBV7-2 and TRBJ1-1, reads GAGVSQSPSNKVTEKGKDVELRCDPISGHTALYWYRQSLGQGLEFLIYFQGNSAPDKSGLPSDRFSAERTGGSVSTLTIQRTQQEDSAVYLCASSRAGPNTEAFFGQGTRLTVV.

The chain links TRBV18 to TRBJ2-3; TRBD2 matches 10 bases. There are 17 residues in the CDR3. Germline trimming cut 1 base from V and 1 base from J; bases unmatched to any gene: 5. The germline V gene encodes CDR1 KGHSH and CDR2 LQKENI. In DNA, the CDR3 is TGTGCCAGCTCACCACGGGAGCGGGGGGGCGGCACAGATACGCAGTATTTT. Amino acid sequence: CASSPRERGGGTDTQYF.

The CDR3 reads CASSLAGAGHRGRNLNTEAFF. The CDR3 DNA is TGTGCCAGCAGCTTAGCCGGCGCGGGCCACAGGGGGCGGAACTTGAACACTGAAGCTTTCTTT. This chain uses TRBV7-2 with TRBJ1-1, with 9 bases lining up with TRBD1. Germline CDR1 is SGHTA and CDR2 is FQGNSA. V lost 0 bases, J lost 0 bases, and 17 bases stayed unmatched. This CDR3 spans 21 amino acids.